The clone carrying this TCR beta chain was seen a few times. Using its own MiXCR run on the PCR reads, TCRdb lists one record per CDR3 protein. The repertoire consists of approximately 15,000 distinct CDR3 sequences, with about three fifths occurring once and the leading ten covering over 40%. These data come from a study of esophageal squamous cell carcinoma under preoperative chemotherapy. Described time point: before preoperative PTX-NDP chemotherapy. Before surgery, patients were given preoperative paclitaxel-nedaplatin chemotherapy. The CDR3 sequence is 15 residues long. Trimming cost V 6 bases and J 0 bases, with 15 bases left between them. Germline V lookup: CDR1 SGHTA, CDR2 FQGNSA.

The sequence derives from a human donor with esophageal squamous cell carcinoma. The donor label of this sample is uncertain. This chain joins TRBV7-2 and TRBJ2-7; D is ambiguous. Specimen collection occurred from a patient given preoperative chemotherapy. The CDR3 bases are TGTGCCAGCAGTTCGGACGTCCTTAGCTCCTACGAGCAGTACTTC. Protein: CASSSDVLSSYEQYF.